Detailed here is one T cell receptor (beta chain). Per the authors' pipeline: How many nucleated cells were present was estimated from reference gene primer amplification. The repertoire was sequenced with immunoSEQ multiplex PCR; TCRdb's copy has only in-frame clones and lacks some. Clone size and the V and J calls come from that table; the DNA yielded D and trimming. This table has tens of thousands of clones, around 84% appearing once. CDR1 and CDR2 (germline): SGHRS, YFSETQ. V was clipped by 0 bases and J by 8 bases; unmatched bases: 4. This CDR3 has 16 amino acids. The data belong to a study of blood T cell repertoires in COVID-19.

The sequenced material came from peripheral blood. This sequence was found in a man between 65 and 79 years old with acute or convalescent COVID-19. The V gene is TRBV5-1, the J gene TRBJ2-1; 14 bases match TRBD2. CDR3 sequence: CASSLEGLAGVDEQFF. CDR3 DNA sequence: TGCGCCAGCAGCTTGGAGGGACTAGCGGGAGTGGATGAGCAGTTCTTC. Drawing the rest from reference TRBV5-1 and TRBJ2-1, the complete variable domain is KAGVTQTPRYLIKTRGQQVTLSCSPISGHRSVSWYQQTPGQGLQFLFEYFSETQRNKGNFPGRFSGRQFSNSRSEMNVSTLELGDSALYLCASSLEGLAGVDEQFFGPGTRLTVL.